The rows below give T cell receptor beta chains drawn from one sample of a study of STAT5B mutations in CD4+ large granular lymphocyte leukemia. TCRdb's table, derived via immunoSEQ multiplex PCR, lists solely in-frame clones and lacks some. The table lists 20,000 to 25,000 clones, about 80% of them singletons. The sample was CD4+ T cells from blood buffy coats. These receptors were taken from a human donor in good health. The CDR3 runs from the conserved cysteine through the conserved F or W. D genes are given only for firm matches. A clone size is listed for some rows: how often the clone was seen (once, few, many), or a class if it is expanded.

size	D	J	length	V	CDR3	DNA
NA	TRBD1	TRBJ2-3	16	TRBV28	CASSSPGTGLTDTQYF	TGTGCCAGCAGTTCGCCCGGGACAGGGCTTACAGATACGCAGTATTTT
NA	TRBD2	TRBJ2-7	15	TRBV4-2	CASSHWLAGNYEQYF	TGTGCCAGCAGCCACTGGCTAGCGGGAAACTACGAGCAGTACTTC
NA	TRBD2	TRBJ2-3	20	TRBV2	CASRDKLGTSGGESTDTQYF	TGTGCCAGCAGAGATAAACTGGGGACTAGCGGGGGCGAAAGCACAGATACGCAGTATTTT
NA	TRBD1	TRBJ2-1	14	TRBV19	CASRRQGAYNEQFF	TGTGCCAGTAGGAGACAGGGGGCATACAATGAGCAGTTCTTC
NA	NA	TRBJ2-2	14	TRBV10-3	CAISPDITTGELFF	TGTGCCATCAGTCCGGACATCACAACCGGGGAGCTGTTTTTT
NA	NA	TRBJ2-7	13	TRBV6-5	CASSKGSSYEQYF	TGTGCCAGCAGCAAAGGGAGCTCCTACGAGCAGTACTTC
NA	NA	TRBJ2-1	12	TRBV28	CASSLSHNEQFF	TGTGCCAGCAGTTTATCCCACAATGAGCAGTTCTTC
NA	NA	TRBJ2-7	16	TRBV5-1	CASSLVASGDLGEQYF	TGCGCCAGCAGCTTGGTAGCTTCCGGGGACCTAGGGGAGCAGTACTTC
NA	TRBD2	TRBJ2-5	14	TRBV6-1	CASSGLAGGRDQYF	TGTGCCAGCAGTGGTTTAGCGGGGGGGCGAGACCAGTACTTC
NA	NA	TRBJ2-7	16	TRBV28	CASSSQSDPITYEQYF	TGTGCCAGCAGTTCCCAATCGGACCCGATTACTTACGAGCAGTACTTC
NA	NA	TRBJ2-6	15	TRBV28	CASIGAGAGANVLTF	TGTGCCAGCATTGGGGCAGGGGCTGGGGCCAACGTCCTGACTTTC
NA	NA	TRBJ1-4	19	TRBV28	CASRSDRDTRLATNEKLFF	TGTGCCAGCAGGTCCGACCGGGACACTAGGCTTGCAACTAATGAAAAACTGTTTTTT
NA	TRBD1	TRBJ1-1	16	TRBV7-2	CASSIRQGSRWTEAFF	TGTGCCAGCAGCATAAGACAGGGATCACGGTGGACTGAAGCTTTCTTT
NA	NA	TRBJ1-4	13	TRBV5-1	CASSRRGGEKLFF	TGCGCCAGCTCTAGGAGGGGAGGTGAAAAACTGTTTTTT
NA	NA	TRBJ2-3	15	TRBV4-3	CASSQGGQRTDTQYF	TGCGCCAGCAGCCAAGGAGGGCAGAGGACAGATACGCAGTATTTT
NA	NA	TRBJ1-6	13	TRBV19	CASSDRSNSPLHF	TGTGCCAGTAGTGATCGGAGTAATTCACCCCTCCACTTT
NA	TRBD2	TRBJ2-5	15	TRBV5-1	CASSFSGGAGETQYF	TGCGCCAGCAGCTTCAGCGGGGGGGCTGGGGAGACCCAGTACTTC
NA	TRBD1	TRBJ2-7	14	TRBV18	CASSPLGQGYEQYF	TGTGCCAGCTCACCATTGGGACAGGGCTACGAGCAGTACTTC
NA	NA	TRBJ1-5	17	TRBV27	CASSLRGGNDSNQPQHF	TGTGCCAGCAGTTTACGCGGCGGGAACGATAGCAATCAGCCTCAGCATTTT
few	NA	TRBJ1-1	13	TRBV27	CASSLSRNTEAFF	TGTGCCAGCAGTTTATCGAGGAACACTGAAGCTTTCTTT
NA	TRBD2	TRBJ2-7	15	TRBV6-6	CASSYRRGTSGGASW	TGTGCCAGCAGTTACCGAAGAGGGACTAGCGGGGGGGCCTCTTGG
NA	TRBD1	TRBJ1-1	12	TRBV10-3	CAMGQMNTEAFF	TGTGCCATGGGACAGATGAACACTGAAGCTTTCTTT